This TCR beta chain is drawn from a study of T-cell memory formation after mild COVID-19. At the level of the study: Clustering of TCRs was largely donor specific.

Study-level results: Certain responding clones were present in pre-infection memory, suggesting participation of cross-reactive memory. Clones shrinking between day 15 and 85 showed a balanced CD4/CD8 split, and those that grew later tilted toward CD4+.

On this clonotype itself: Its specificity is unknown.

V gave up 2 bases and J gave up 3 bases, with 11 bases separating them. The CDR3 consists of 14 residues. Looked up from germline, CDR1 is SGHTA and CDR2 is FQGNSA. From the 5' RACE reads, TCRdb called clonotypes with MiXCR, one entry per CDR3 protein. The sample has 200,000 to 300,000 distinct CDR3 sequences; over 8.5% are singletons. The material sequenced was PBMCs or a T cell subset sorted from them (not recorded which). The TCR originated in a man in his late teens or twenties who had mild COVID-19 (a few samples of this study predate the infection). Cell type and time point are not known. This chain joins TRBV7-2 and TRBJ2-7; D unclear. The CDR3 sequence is CASSLYPDRYEQYF. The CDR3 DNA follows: TGTGCCAGCAGCTTATACCCAGACCGCTACGAGCAGTACTTC.